A single sample gave rise to the 15 T cell receptor beta chains below, sequenced in a study of follicular helper T cells after annual influenza vaccination. Clones were sequenced by immunoSEQ multiplex PCR, and TCRdb holds only the in-frame ones, with some missing. The table records roughly 5,000 clones, 84% of them present only once. As for time point: 2015-2016 season, 7 days after influenza vaccination. The sequencing used CXCR5+ CD38- circulating T follicular helper cells from blood, collected 7 days after influenza vaccination. Specified subset: circulating Tfh, non-naive CD4+CXCR5+PD-1+ (ICOS+CD38+ or ICOS-CD38-). These receptor sequences come from an adult who received the influenza vaccine.

This sequence joins TRBV10-3 and TRBJ2-1; no clear D. The CDR3 length is 10 residues. Germline CDR1 reads ENHRY; CDR2 reads SYGVKD. V was cut by 10 bases and J by 6 bases, with 7 bases left in between. The CDR3 sequence is CATLGNEQFF. The CDR3 nucleotides read TGTGCCACTTTAGGCAATGAGCAGTTCTTC.

This chain joins TRBV5-1 and TRBJ2-5; D possibly corresponds to TRBD2 (7 bases). This CDR3 region has 14 residues. The V end lost 1 base, the J end lost 5 bases, and 12 bases lay between the germline ends. CDR1 and CDR2 from the germline V gene are SGHRS and YFSETQ. The CDR3 is CASSLSQGGETQYF. CDR3 DNA: TGCGCCAGCAGCTTGTCACAGGGAGGGGAGACCCAGTACTTC.

This chain connects TRBV7-9 to TRBJ2-7, with D possibly TRBD1 on 5 matching bases. Germline CDR1 is SEHNR and CDR2 is FQNEAQ (reference sequence). The CDR3 extends over 13 amino acids. Deletions cut 3 bases from V and 7 bases from J, with 13 bases between. The CDR3 DNA follows: TGTGCCAGCAGCTTTACCGGAAAGGGGGAGCAGTACTTC. Translated: CASSFTGKGEQYF.

For the CDR3, the DNA is TGTGCCAGTAGTATTCAGGGGGCCCCAGATACGCAGTATTTT. It translates to CASSIQGAPDTQYF. The chain employs TRBV19 and TRBJ2-3; 8 bases align to TRBD1. V was pared by 3 bases and J by 4 bases, with 3 bases of the junction left unmatched. CDR1 and CDR2 from the germline V gene are LNHDA and SQIVND (reference sequence). The CDR3 length is 14 residues.

This clone was seen more than once but under ten times. The rearrangement uses TRBV25-1 and TRBJ1-5, with D tentatively TRBD1 (5 bases). The CDR3 has 14 residues. The germline V gene encodes CDR1 MGHDK and CDR2 SYGVNS. The V end lost 8 bases, the J end lost 4 bases, and 15 bases lay between the germline ends. CDR3 sequence reads: CASPRSRVNQPQHF. CDR3 coding DNA: TGTGCCAGCCCTAGATCCAGGGTTAATCAGCCCCAGCATTTT.

This clone was observed once. This chain connects TRBV2 to TRBJ2-2, with TRBD2 as a possible D gene (5 bases). CDR3 length: 13 residues. The V end was cut by 6 bases, the J end by 7 bases, with 12 bases between. Germline CDR1 reads SNHLY; CDR2 reads FYNNEI. CDR3 protein: CASSPTGIGELFF. The CDR3 region has the DNA TGTGCCAGCAGCCCAACCGGGATCGGGGAGCTGTTTTTT.

The V gene is TRBV6-6, the J gene TRBJ2-7, with TRBD2 matching over 7 bases. Unmatched junction bases numbered 13, after V lost 6 bases and J lost 5 bases. The CDR3 has 15 residues. The germline V gene has CDR1 MNHNY and CDR2 SVGAGI (reference sequence). The CDR3 loop is CASSPARGGYDEQYF. CDR3 nucleotide sequence: TGTGCCAGCAGCCCCGCACGGGGAGGGTATGACGAGCAGTACTTC.

V gene TRBV4-3 combines with J gene TRBJ2-3; TRBD2 matches at 9 bases. CDR3 length: 15 residues. The ends lost 1 base at V and 5 bases at J; junction bases unmatched: 4. Germline V gene sequence: CDR1 LGHNA, CDR2 YSLEER. The CDR3 DNA is TGCGCCAGCAGCCAAGTGGTAGCGGGGGTAGATACGCAGTATTTT. Its protein is CASSQVVAGVDTQYF.

This clone was seen just once. The genes are TRBV19 and TRBJ2-7; 12 nucleotides line up with TRBD1. The CDR3 length is 15 residues. V shed 5 bases, J shed 6 bases, and the junction held 8 bases outside the gene matches. From germline, CDR1 is LNHDA and CDR2 SQIVND (reference sequence). The CDR3 nucleotides read TGTGCCAGTAGTCCCCCGGGACAGGGGGCTGGCGAGCAGTACTTC. Protein product: CASSPPGQGAGEQYF.

Notes on this clone: The sample has other DNA sequences that encode this CDR3 too. The chain recombines TRBV7-2 with TRBJ1-2; D gene unclear. The CDR3 is 13 amino acids. CDR1 SGHTA and CDR2 FQGNSA come from the germline V gene. V was clipped by 1 base and J by 8 bases, with 11 bases between them. The CDR3 DNA follows: TGTGCCAGCAGCTTAGATCCCGGGGTGGGCTACACCTTC. Its protein product is CASSLDPGVGYTF.

The chain combines TRBV7-9 with TRBJ2-1; D not resolved. The germline V gene encodes CDR1 SEHNR and CDR2 FQNEAQ (reference sequence). Trimming stripped 5 bases from V and 4 bases from J, with 15 bases between. This CDR3 is 15 amino acids long. CDR3 DNA sequence: TGTGCCAGCAGCCCCTTTGGGCTAGAGTACAATGAGCAGTTCTTC. Translated: CASSPFGLEYNEQFF.

The chain carries TRBV11-2 and TRBJ2-2, with TRBD1 matching 9 bases. The germline V gene encodes CDR1 SGHAT and CDR2 FQNNGV. The junction had 5 bases not matched to a gene; V was cut back by 5 bases and J by 7 bases. The CDR3 extends over 14 amino acids. The CDR3 DNA is TGTGCCAGCAGCCGGACAGGGGCGGGCGGGGAGCTGTTTTTT. As protein: CASSRTGAGGELFF.

This clone was detected only once. J is TRBJ1-1 and V is TRBV7-9, with a possible D match to TRBD1 (5 bases). The V gene lost 0 bases and the J gene lost 1 base, with 9 bases spanning the gap. This CDR3 is built from 15 residues. Germline CDR1 is SEHNR and CDR2 is FQNEAQ (reference sequence). CDR3 region: CASSLAGRANTEAFF. For the CDR3, the DNA is TGTGCCAGCAGCTTAGCGGGCAGGGCGAACACTGAAGCTTTCTTT.

V gene TRBV6-5 combines with J gene TRBJ1-1; D not certain. Trimming cost V 0 bases and J 1 base, with 9 bases left between them. Per germline, CDR1 MNHEY and CDR2 SVGAGI. CDR3 length equals 15 residues. In nucleotides, the CDR3 is TGTGCCAGCAGTTACTCCTGGGAAAAGAACACTGAAGCTTTCTTT. This sequence encodes CASSYSWEKNTEAFF.

The J gene is TRBJ1-6, the V gene TRBV7-2; TRBD1 agrees at 7 bases. The germline V gene has CDR1 SGHTA and CDR2 FQGNSA. The CDR3 contains 15 residues. After removal of 0 bases from V and 8 bases from J, the junction contained 4 bases not matched to a gene. CDR3 nucleotide sequence: TGTGCCAGCAGCTTAGCGACAGGGATTGATTCACCCCTCCACTTT. Translated, it gives CASSLATGIDSPLHF. The full variable domain, its missing parts supplied by reference TRBV7-2 and TRBJ1-6, is GAGVSQSPSNKVTEKGKDVELRCDPISGHTALYWYRQSLGQGLEFLIYFQGNSAPDKSGLPSDRFSAERTGGSVSTLTIQRTQQEDSAVYLCASSLATGIDSPLHFGNGTRLTVT.